A selection of T cell receptor beta chains follows, all from one sample in a study of PD-1 blockade in classical Hodgkin lymphoma. Repertoires were generated with immunoSEQ multiplex PCR, while TCRdb's copy carries only in-frame clones and drops some. The repertoire consists of about 60,000 clones, with 90% occurring once and the leading ten covering 9.7%. The material sequenced was peripheral blood mononuclear cells (PBMCs), taken at baseline. The source is a human donor with classical Hodgkin lymphoma. The CDR3 runs from the conserved cysteine through the conserved F or W. The D gene is left open where the match is weak.

v_call	j_call	d_call	cdr3_aa
TRBV5-1	TRBJ1-2	TRBD1	CASSYSGTDTYGYTF
TRBV6-4	TRBJ2-3	TRBD2	CASSEYDSGGTQYF
TRBV6-5	TRBJ1-5	-	CASSYSHRNNQPQHF
TRBV30	TRBJ2-3	TRBD2	CAWSSSGMVDTQYF
TRBV7-9	TRBJ2-2	TRBD2	CASSPHSGGKSHTGELFF
TRBV5-1	TRBJ2-5	-	CASSPREGGETQYF
TRBV13	TRBJ2-1	TRBD2	CASSSLAGGGNEQFF
TRBV7-8	TRBJ1-1	-	CASSSAGGVTEAFF
TRBV27	-	-	CASSRQPPYEQYF
TRBV7-2	TRBJ2-5	TRBD1	CASSFGDRHEEETQYF
TRBV19	TRBJ2-7	-	CASSIDLESYEQYF
TRBV5-6	TRBJ2-6	-	CASSLDGGTGANVLTF
TRBV4-1	TRBJ2-7	-	CASSQEGDYEQYF
TRBV11-2	TRBJ2-3	-	CASSLGTNGGTDTQYF
TRBV28	TRBJ2-1	TRBD2	CASGTGTSPHNEQFF
TRBV5-1	TRBJ2-7	-	CASSLGLSNYEQYF
TRBV27	TRBJ1-1	-	CASSLTLGKEAFF
TRBV20-1	TRBJ2-1	-	CSARNEQFF
TRBV2	TRBJ2-3	-	CASSDGFRDFSTDTQYF
TRBV5-1	TRBJ2-7	-	CASSFGTGRYEQYF
TRBV5-4	TRBJ2-3	-	CASSSYTDTQYF
TRBV28	TRBJ2-7	-	CASSLFTGNPYEQYF
TRBV18	TRBJ1-2	-	CASSPRASDEGYTF
TRBV27	TRBJ1-5	TRBD1	CASSMTGTGDNQPQHF
TRBV6-1	TRBJ1-4	-	CASRDVGIEKLFF
TRBV6-5	TRBJ2-7	TRBD1	CASSSLDRSYEQYF
TRBV7-2	TRBJ2-5	-	CASSFSETQYF
TRBV5-1	TRBJ1-1	-	CASSLGGRTEAFF
TRBV14	TRBJ2-5	TRBD2	CASSQVRLAGKETQYF
TRBV2	TRBJ2-5	-	CASTSAWTRETQYF
TRBV6-4	TRBJ2-1	TRBD2	CASSAHRTSGTTYNEQFF
TRBV9	TRBJ2-3	TRBD2	CASSSPLAAGGRSTDTQYF
TRBV28	TRBJ2-4	-	CASSLARIKNIQYF
TRBV7-8	TRBJ2-1	-	CASSPGTGSSYNEQFF
TRBV19	TRBJ2-7	TRBD2	CASSIEPGLAGGEQYF
TRBV2	TRBJ1-2	TRBD1	CASSRTGAMGSGYGYTF
TRBV4-1	TRBJ2-7	TRBD1	CASSLGQGAYEQYF